The sequence of this T cell receptor beta chain was determined in a study of blood T cell repertoires in COVID-19. The data were produced by immunoSEQ multiplex PCR, yet TCRdb's version contains in-frame clones alone and is incomplete. The sample lists 29,000 or so clones, roughly nine tenths occurring once. This CDR3 contains 15 residues. Germline trimming cut 6 bases from V and 7 bases from J; bases unmatched to any gene: 9. Germline loops: CDR1 MNHEY, CDR2 SVGAGI. The rearrangement links TRBV6-5 to TRBJ1-4; TRBD1 agrees at 9 bases. The sequenced sample consisted of peripheral blood. The TCR sequence derives from a human donor in a cohort sampled during active COVID-19. The CDR3 DNA reads TGTGCCAGCAGCCCCGGGACAGGGTTTATTGAAAAACTGTTTTTT. Translation: CASSPGTGFIEKLFF.